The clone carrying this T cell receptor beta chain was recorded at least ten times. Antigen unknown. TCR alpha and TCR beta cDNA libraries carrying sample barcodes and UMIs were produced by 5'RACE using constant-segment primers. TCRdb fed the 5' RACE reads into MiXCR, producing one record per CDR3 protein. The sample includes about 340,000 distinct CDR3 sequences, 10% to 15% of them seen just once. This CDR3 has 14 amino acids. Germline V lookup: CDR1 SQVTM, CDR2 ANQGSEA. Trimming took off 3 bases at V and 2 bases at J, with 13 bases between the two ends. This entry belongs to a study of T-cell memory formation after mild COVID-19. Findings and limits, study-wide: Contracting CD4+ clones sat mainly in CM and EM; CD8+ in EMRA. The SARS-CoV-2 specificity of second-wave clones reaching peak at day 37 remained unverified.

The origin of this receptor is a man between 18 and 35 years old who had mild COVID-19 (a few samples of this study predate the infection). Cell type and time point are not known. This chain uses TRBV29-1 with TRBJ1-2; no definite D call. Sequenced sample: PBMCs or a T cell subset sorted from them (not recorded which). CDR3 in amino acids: CSVEEPPRNYGYTF. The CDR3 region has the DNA TGCAGCGTTGAGGAGCCGCCGAGGAACTATGGCTACACCTTC.